This T cell receptor beta chain was documented in a study of blood T cell repertoires in COVID-19. Sequencing used immunoSEQ multiplex PCR; TCRdb keeps in-frame clones, though not all of them. The data show over 75,000 clones, around 80% seen once. V trimming: 5 bases; J trimming: 1 base; junction bases outside the gene matches: 4. There are 14 residues in the CDR3. Germline V gene sequence: CDR1 LGHNT, CDR2 FRNRAP. The chain couples TRBV12-5 to TRBJ1-1, with 7 bases fitting TRBD1. This TCR was recovered from a man between 45 and 60 years old who had recovered from COVID-19. The specimen was peripheral blood. The CDR3 loop is CASGTRDRNTEAFF. In nucleotides, the CDR3 is TGTGCTAGTGGTACCCGGGACAGGAACACTGAAGCTTTCTTT.